This T cell receptor (beta chain) was captured by sequencing in a study of T cells after yellow fever vaccination. The CDR3 consists of 13 residues. The germline V gene has CDR1 SEHNR and CDR2 FQNEAQ (reference sequence). With 7 bases removed from V and 2 bases from J, the gap between germline ends came to 9 bases. TCRdb fed the 5' RACE reads into MiXCR, producing one record per CDR3 protein. The repertoire holds 500,000 to 650,000 distinct CDR3 sequences, with roughly a sixth as singletons. Regarding this clonotype: Since a much larger clone is just one base distant, this may be a read error.

Material: PBMCs, obtained about 5 days after the first yellow fever vaccination. The TCR sequence derives from a man between 18 and 35 years old who received the YFV17D yellow fever vaccine. The chain is built from TRBV7-9 and TRBJ1-5; D perhaps matches TRBD1 (6 bases). CDR3 DNA: TGTGCCAGCACCTCAGGGGGCAATCAGCCCCAGCATTTT. Protein sequence: CASTSGGNQPQHF.